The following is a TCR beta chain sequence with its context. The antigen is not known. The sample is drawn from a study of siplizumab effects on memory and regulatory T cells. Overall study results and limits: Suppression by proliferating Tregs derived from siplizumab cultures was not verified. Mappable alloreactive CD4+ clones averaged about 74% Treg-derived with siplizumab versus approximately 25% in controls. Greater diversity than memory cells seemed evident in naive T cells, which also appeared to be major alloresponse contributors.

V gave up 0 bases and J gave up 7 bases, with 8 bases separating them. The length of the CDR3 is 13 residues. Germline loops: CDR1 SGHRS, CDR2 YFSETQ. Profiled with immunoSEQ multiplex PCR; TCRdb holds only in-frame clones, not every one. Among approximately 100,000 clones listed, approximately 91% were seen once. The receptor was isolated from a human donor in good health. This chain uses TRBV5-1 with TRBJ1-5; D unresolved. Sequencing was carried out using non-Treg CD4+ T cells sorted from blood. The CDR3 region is CASSLAEGQPQHF. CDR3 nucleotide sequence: TGCGCCAGCAGCTTGGCCGAAGGACAGCCCCAGCATTTT.